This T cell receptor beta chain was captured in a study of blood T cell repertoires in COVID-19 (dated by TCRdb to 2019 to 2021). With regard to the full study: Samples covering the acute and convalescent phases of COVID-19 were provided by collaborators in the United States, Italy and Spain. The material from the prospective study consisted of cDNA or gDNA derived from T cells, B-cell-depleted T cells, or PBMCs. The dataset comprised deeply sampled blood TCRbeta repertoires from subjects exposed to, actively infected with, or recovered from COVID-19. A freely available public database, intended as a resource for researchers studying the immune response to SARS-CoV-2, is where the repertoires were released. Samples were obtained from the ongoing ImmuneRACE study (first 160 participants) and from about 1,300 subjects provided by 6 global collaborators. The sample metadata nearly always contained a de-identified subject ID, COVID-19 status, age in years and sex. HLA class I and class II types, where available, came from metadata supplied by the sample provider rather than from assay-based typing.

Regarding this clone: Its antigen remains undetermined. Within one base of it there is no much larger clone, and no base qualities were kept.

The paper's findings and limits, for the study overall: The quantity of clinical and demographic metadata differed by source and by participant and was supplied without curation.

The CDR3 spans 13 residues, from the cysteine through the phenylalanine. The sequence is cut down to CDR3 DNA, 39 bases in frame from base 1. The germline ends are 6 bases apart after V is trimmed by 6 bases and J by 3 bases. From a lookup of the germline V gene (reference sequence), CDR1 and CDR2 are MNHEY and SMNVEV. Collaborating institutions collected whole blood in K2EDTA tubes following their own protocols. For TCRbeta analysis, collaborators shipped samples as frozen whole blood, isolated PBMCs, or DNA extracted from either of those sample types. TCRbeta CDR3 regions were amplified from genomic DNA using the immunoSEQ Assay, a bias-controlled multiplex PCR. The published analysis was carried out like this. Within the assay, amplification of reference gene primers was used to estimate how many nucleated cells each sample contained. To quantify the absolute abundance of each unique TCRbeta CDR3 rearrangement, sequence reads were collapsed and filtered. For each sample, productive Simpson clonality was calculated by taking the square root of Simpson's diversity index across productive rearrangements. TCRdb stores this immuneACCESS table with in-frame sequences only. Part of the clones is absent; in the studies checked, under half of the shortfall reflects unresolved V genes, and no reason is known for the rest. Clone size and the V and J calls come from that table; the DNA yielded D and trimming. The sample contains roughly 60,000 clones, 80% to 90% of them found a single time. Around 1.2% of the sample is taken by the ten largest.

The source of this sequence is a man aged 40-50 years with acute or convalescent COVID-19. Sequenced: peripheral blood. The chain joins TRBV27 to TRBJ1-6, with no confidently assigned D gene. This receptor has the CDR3 CASRAVYNSPLHF. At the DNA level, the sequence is TGTGCCAGCAGGGCTGTCTATAATTCACCCCTCCACTTT.